This is a list of T cell receptor beta chains from one sample in a study of T cell changes during pregnancy in multiple sclerosis. Method: immunoSEQ multiplex PCR; TCRdb's copy keeps in-frame clones and lacks some. This table has 60,000 to 85,000 clones, around 90% appearing once. The material sequenced was peripheral blood, taken in the first trimester of pregnancy. These receptors all come from a female donor with multiple sclerosis, enrolled in a pregnancy study. The CDR3 runs from the conserved cysteine through the conserved F or W. Each record gives: V gene, J gene, D gene, clone size, CDR3 DNA, CDR3 protein. D genes are given only for firm matches. The size entry is marked missing in some rows and otherwise reads once, few, many or a size class.

TRBV9	TRBJ2-2	TRBD1	.	TGTGCCAGCGGCAAGGGGACAGGGAGTACCGGGGAGCTGTTTTTT	CASGKGTGSTGELFF
TRBV19	TRBJ1-5	TRBD1	.	TGTGCCAGTAGGGGACAGGGGGTTAATCAGCCCCAGCATTTT	CASRGQGVNQPQHF
TRBV27	TRBJ1-2	TRBD1	.	TGTGCCAGTTCGACAGGGCCTAACTATGGCTACACCTTC	CASSTGPNYGYTF
TRBV7-8	TRBJ2-2	TRBD2	.	TGTGCCAGCAGCCCCCGACTAGCGGGCGTTTTCGGGGAGCTGTTTTTT	CASSPRLAGVFGELFF
TRBV20-1	TRBJ2-5	.	.	TGCAGTGGACAGGACCAAGAGACCCAGTACTTC	CSGQDQETQYF
TRBV11-2	TRBJ2-3	.	.	TGTGCCAGCAGCTTCTCGGAGCGGGATACGCAGTATTTT	CASSFSERDTQYF
TRBV28	TRBJ1-3	TRBD1	.	TGTGCCAGCAGCCCGACAGGGTTAAACTCTGGAAACACCATATATTTT	CASSPTGLNSGNTIYF
TRBV5-1	TRBJ1-1	TRBD1	once	TGCGCCAGCAGCTTGGCGGACAGGACAGGGAACACTGAAGCTTTCTTT	CASSLADRTGNTEAFF
TRBV5-1	TRBJ2-5	TRBD1	.	TGCGCCAGCAGCCCAGGACAGGCAGTCGCAACAGAGACCCAGTACTTC	CASSPGQAVATETQYF
TRBV2	TRBJ2-7	TRBD2	.	TGTGCCAGCTGTCGACTAGCGGGAGTAGGCGAGCAGTACTTC	CASCRLAGVGEQYF
TRBV6-5	TRBJ2-3	.	.	TGTGCCAGCAGTTACCGGCCAGGGGGCACAGATACGCAGTATTTT	CASSYRPGGTDTQYF
TRBV5-1	TRBJ2-7	TRBD1	.	TGCGCCAGCAGCTTGCAGGGGGCCGAGCAGTACTTC	CASSLQGAEQYF
TRBV7-9	TRBJ1-1	TRBD1	.	TGTGCCAGCAGCTTACGGCCAGGGGGTAGGGACACTGAAGCTTTCTTT	CASSLRPGGRDTEAFF
TRBV15	TRBJ1-2	.	.	TGTGCCACCGTCGGGGGGGGGCGGACGGGCTACACCTTC	CATVGGGRTGYTF
TRBV30	TRBJ2-7	TRBD2	.	TGTGCCTGGGGGCGACCGGGGGGGGATTTAACCTACGAGCAGTACTTC	CAWGRPGGDLTYEQYF
TRBV21-1	TRBJ2-1	.	few	TGTGCCAGCAGCAAAGAAATACAGGGAAACAATGAGCAGTTCTTC	CASSKEIQGNNEQFF
TRBV6-6	TRBJ2-7	.	.	TGTGCCAGCAGTTACTCCACCTACGAGCAGTACTTC	CASSYSTYEQYF
TRBV7-3	TRBJ2-3	TRBD1	.	TGTGCCAGCAGCTTGGGGGACAGGGGTTACACAGATACGCAGTATTTT	CASSLGDRGYTDTQYF
TRBV7-9	TRBJ1-1	TRBD1	.	TGTGCCAGCAGCTCCTACAGGGGAAGCAGCACTGAAGCTTTCTTT	CASSSYRGSSTEAFF
TRBV10-2	TRBJ1-4	.	.	TGCGCCAGCAGTGATTTCAGAAATGAAAAACTGTTTTTT	CASSDFRNEKLFF
TRBV9	TRBJ2-1	.	.	TGTGCCAGCAGCGTTGGAGGGAGAGGGTACAATGAGCAGTTCTTC	CASSVGGRGYNEQFF
TRBV2	TRBJ2-7	TRBD1	.	TGTGCCAGCAGTGGGGACAGATCCTACGAGCAGTACTTC	CASSGDRSYEQYF
TRBV6-1	TRBJ1-1	.	.	TGTGCCAGCAGTGAAGCGAAGGGGGGGGAAGCTTTCTTT	CASSEAKGGEAFF
TRBV6-1	TRBJ2-5	TRBD1	once	TGTGCCAGCAGAGTAGACAGGGTCGAAGAGACCCAGTACTTC	CASRVDRVEETQYF
TRBV5-6	TRBJ1-4	TRBD1	.	TGTGCCAGCAGCTTTTTTCCCACGGGACAGCCTAATGAAAAACTGTTTTTT	CASSFFPTGQPNEKLFF
TRBV6-1	TRBJ2-7	TRBD1	.	TGTGCCAGCAGTGAGCTGACAGGGACCTACGAGCAGTACTTC	CASSELTGTYEQYF
TRBV27	TRBJ2-1	TRBD2	.	TGTGCCAGCAGTTTTTACAACTCCCTAGCGGGAGGCTATGAGCAGTTCTTC	CASSFYNSLAGGYEQFF
TRBV18	TRBJ2-7	TRBD1	once	TGTGCCAGCTCCCCCCGGACAGGCAACTCCTACGAGCAGTACTTC	CASSPRTGNSYEQYF
TRBV28	TRBJ2-3	TRBD2	.	TGTGCCAGCGGACTAGTCACAGATACGCAGTATTTT	CASGLVTDTQYF
TRBV30	TRBJ1-5	.	once	TGTGCCTGGAGTATTAGTAGCAATCAGCCCCAGCATTTT	CAWSISSNQPQHF
TRBV9	TRBJ2-2	TRBD2	.	TGTGCCAGCAGCCCGGGACTAGTGGGCGGGGAGCTGTTTTTT	CASSPGLVGGELFF
TRBV11-2	TRBJ2-3	TRBD1	once	TGTGCCAGCAGCTCCGGGACAGGGGGCATAACAGATACGCAGTATTTT	CASSSGTGGITDTQYF
TRBV30	TRBJ2-7	.	.	TGTGCCTGGTCCGGACAGCACTACGAGCAGTACTTC	CAWSGQHYEQYF
TRBV6-1	TRBJ2-2	.	.	TGTGCCAGCAGTCCGGACACCGGGGAGCTGTTTTTT	CASSPDTGELFF
TRBV7-9	TRBJ1-5	TRBD1	.	TGTGCCAGCAGCTTAACAGGGGGCAATCAGCCCCAGCATTTT	CASSLTGGNQPQHF